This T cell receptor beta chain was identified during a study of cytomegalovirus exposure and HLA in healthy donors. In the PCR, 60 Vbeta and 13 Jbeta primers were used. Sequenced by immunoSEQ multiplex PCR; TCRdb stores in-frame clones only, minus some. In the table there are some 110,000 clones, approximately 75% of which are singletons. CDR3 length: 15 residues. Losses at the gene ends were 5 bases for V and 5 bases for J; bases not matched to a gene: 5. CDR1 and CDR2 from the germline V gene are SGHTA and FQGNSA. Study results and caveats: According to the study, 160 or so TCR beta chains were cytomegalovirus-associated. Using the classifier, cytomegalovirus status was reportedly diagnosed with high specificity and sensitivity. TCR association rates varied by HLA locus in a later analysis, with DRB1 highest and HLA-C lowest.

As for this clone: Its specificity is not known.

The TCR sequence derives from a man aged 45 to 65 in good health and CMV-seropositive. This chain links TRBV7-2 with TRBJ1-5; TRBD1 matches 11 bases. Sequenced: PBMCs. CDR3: CASSLGTGGYQPQHF. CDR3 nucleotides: TGTGCCAGCAGCCTCGGGACAGGGGGTTATCAGCCCCAGCATTTT.